A single sample is the source of the 28 T cell receptor beta chains below, sequenced in a study of tumor T cells in aggressive B-cell lymphoma (dated by TCRdb to about 2017). Libraries were constructed by the immunoSEQ multiplex PCR assay. The source is immuneACCESS, and TCRdb retained only in-frame sequences with V and J called. Part of the clones is not carried over; for the studies checked, unresolved V genes explain less than half of this, and the remainder is unexplained. Here the sample has 2,000 to 2,500 clones; over 65% occur a single time. The ten largest clones take up 3.5% to 4.5% of the sample. The sequenced material came from tumor tissue. The receptors were sampled from an adult with diffuse large B cell lymphoma.

The chain couples TRBV7-9 to TRBJ2-5, with D possibly TRBD1 on 7 matching bases. V lost 0 bases, J lost 4 bases, and 12 bases lay in between. Germline lookup yields CDR1 SEHNR and CDR2 FQNEAQ (reference sequence). The CDR3 covers 15 residues. In nucleotides, the CDR3 is TGTGCCAGCAGCTTAGCGGAGGGGGCGGGAGAGACCCAGTACTTC. Translated: CASSLAEGAGETQYF.

This clone was detected once. The chain recombines TRBV5-1 with TRBJ1-1; D unclear. Germline V CDR1 and CDR2: SGHRS, YFSETQ. Trimming took 0 bases from V and 5 from J, leaving 8 bases between them. The CDR3 loop spans 13 amino acids. CDR3 sequence: CASSLGHGTEAFF. In nucleotides, the CDR3 is TGCGCCAGCAGCTTGGGTCACGGGACTGAAGCTTTCTTT. Combining the CDR3 with reference TRBV5-1 and TRBJ1-1 gives the whole variable domain KAGVTQTPRYLIKTRGQQVTLSCSPISGHRSVSWYQQTPGQGLQFLFEYFSETQRNKGNFPGRFSGRQFSNSRSEMNVSTLELGDSALYLCASSLGHGTEAFFGQGTRLTVV.

The rearrangement uses TRBV27 and TRBJ1-4, with 7 bases lining up with TRBD1. This CDR3 has 14 amino acids. CDR1 MNHEY and CDR2 SMNVEV come from the germline V gene (reference sequence). The J segment lost 6 bases and the V segment lost 3 bases, leaving 4 bases of the junction unmatched. Here the CDR3 reads CASSFDRDDEKLFF. The CDR3 nucleotides are TGTGCCAGCAGTTTTGACAGGGATGATGAAAAACTGTTTTTT.

This chain uses TRBV18 with TRBJ2-7; TRBD1 matches 7 bases. The trim removed 4 bases at V and 7 bases at J, leaving 13 bases unmatched. Looked up from germline, CDR1 is KGHSH and CDR2 is LQKENI. The CDR3 consists of 15 residues. The CDR3 DNA reads as TGTGCCAGCTCACACACAGGGGAAGGGCCTTTTGAGCAGTACTTC. Translated, it gives CASSHTGEGPFEQYF.

V gene TRBV4-3 combines with J gene TRBJ2-1; 8 nucleotides line up with TRBD1. This CDR3 is 15 amino acids long. The germline CDR1 and CDR2 sequences are LGHNA and YSLEER. V dropped 0 bases and J dropped 8; count of bases not matched to a gene: 6. CDR3 DNA sequence: TGCGCCAGCAGCCAAGATAGGACAGGGTCGCATGAGCAGTTCTTC. It specifies CASSQDRTGSHEQFF.

V is TRBV6-5 and J is TRBJ2-3; D possibly corresponds to TRBD1 (5 bases). The ends were cut back, 10 bases at V and 7 bases at J, with 15 bases in the middle. This CDR3 contains 12 residues. CDR1 MNHEY and CDR2 SVGAGI come from the germline V gene. CDR3 protein: CATRQTSHTQYF. The DNA for the CDR3 is TGTGCCACCCGACAGACTTCGCATACGCAGTATTTT.

The chain has TRBV2 and TRBJ2-5; TRBD2 is a possible D gene (5 bases). The CDR3 contains 16 residues. CDR1 and CDR2 from the germline V gene are SNHLY and FYNNEI. V dropped 1 base and J dropped 5 bases, with 17 bases sitting between them. This CDR3 is CASSEDRTWGEETQYF. CDR3 coding DNA: TGTGCCAGCAGTGAAGACCGGACCTGGGGAGAGGAGACCCAGTACTTC.

The chain has TRBV7-3 and TRBJ2-1; D may be TRBD2 (5 bases). Germline CDR1 reads SGHTA; CDR2 reads FQGTGA. The CDR3 totals 14 residues. V dropped 5 bases and J dropped 6 bases, with 14 bases sitting between them. The CDR3 here is CASSRRGGFNEQFF. As DNA, the CDR3 is TGTGCCAGCAGCCGGCGCGGCGGGTTCAATGAGCAGTTCTTC.

This clone was detected only a few times. The rearrangement joins TRBV4-1 to TRBJ2-2; D not resolved. Germline V gives CDR1 MGHRA, CDR2 YSYEKL. V was shortened by 2 bases and J by 6 bases, with 7 bases between the two germline ends. This CDR3 is 13 amino acids long. The CDR3 is CASSQTGPGELFF. DNA for the CDR3: TGCGCCAGCAGCCAAACCGGTCCCGGGGAGCTGTTTTTT.

The genes are TRBV6-1 and TRBJ1-2, with TRBD1 matching over 8 bases. The CDR3 covers 15 residues. Per germline, CDR1 MNHNS and CDR2 SASEGT. The trim removed 5 bases at V and 4 bases at J, leaving 9 bases unmatched. The CDR3 spells CASSHRGQAVYGYTF. CDR3 nucleotide sequence: TGTGCCAGCAGTCACCGGGGACAGGCGGTCTATGGCTACACCTTC.

This clone was counted between two and nine times. This chain connects TRBV19 to TRBJ2-1; 7 nucleotides align to TRBD2. V was clipped by 6 bases and J by 6 bases; unmatched bases: 8. CDR1 is LNHDA and CDR2 is SQIVND in the germline V gene (reference sequence). The CDR3 is 14 amino acids. CDR3 nucleotides: TGTGCCAGTAGGAGCGCGGGAGTTCGCAATGAGCAGTTCTTC. This codes for CASRSAGVRNEQFF.

V usage is TRBV27 and J usage is TRBJ2-1; 7 nucleotides match TRBD1. The trim removed 5 bases at V and 10 bases at J, leaving 11 bases unmatched. Germline V gene sequence: CDR1 MNHEY, CDR2 SMNVEV (reference sequence). The CDR3 sequence is 14 residues long. As DNA, the CDR3 is TGTGCCAGCAGTCTCCAAACAGGGGTTGGGGAGCAGTTCTTC. Amino acid sequence: CASSLQTGVGEQFF.

J is TRBJ1-5 and V is TRBV7-2, with 9 bases lining up with TRBD1. This CDR3 is built from 14 residues. Germline CDR1 reads SGHTA; CDR2 reads FQGNSA. The V and J ends lost 3 bases and 6 bases, in that order; junction bases with no gene match: 3. CDR3 loop: CASSFSTGGQPQHF. CDR3 in DNA: TGTGCCAGCAGCTTCTCGACAGGGGGTCAGCCCCAGCATTTT.

Regarding this clone: One junction end does not reproduce the germline sequence, and a read error may be involved. The CDR3 DNA sequence: TGTGCCAACAGCGCCCTTGGGCAGGCCGAGAACACCGGGGAGCTGTTTTTT. This sequence encodes CANSALGQAENTGELFF. The chain recombines TRBV7-3 with TRBJ2-2, with D unresolved. The CDR3 loop spans 17 amino acids. Germline lookup yields CDR1 SGHTA and CDR2 FQGTGA.

This clone was recorded a few times. CDR3 DNA sequence: TGTGCCACCCGGGGAGCGGGAGACACAAAAATCAATGAGCAGTTCTTC. Translating it yields CATRGAGDTKINEQFF. This chain uses TRBV15 with TRBJ2-1, with 8 nucleotides matching TRBD2. V lost 8 bases, J lost 6 bases, and 15 bases stayed unmatched. The CDR3 is made up of 16 amino acids. The germline CDR1 and CDR2 sequences are LNHNV and YYDKDF (reference sequence).

This chain connects TRBV19 to TRBJ1-2; 9 nucleotides match TRBD1. From germline, CDR1 is LNHDA and CDR2 SQIVND (reference sequence). This CDR3 is 14 amino acids long. Trimming removed 5 bases from V and 4 bases from J; junction bases left unmatched: 5. This CDR3 is CASSVGQGGYGYTF. In nucleotides, the CDR3 is TGTGCCAGTAGTGTGGGACAGGGTGGCTATGGCTACACCTTC.

The chain couples TRBV4-2 to TRBJ2-3, with TRBD2 matching 10 bases. The CDR3 covers 17 residues. Looked up from germline, CDR1 is LGHNA and CDR2 is YNFKEQ. V trimming: 1 base; J trimming: 2 bases; junction bases outside the gene matches: 6. DNA for the CDR3: TGTGCCAGCAGCCAAGTTACAGCGGGAGGGATCACAGATACGCAGTATTTT. Protein: CASSQVTAGGITDTQYF.

This chain uses TRBV4-1 with TRBJ2-5; TRBD2 might be the D (6 bases). Trimming took 1 base from V and 5 from J, leaving 11 bases between them. The CDR3 runs 14 residues. In germline, CDR1 is MGHRA, CDR2 YSYEKL. The CDR3 coding sequence is TGCGCCAGCAGCCAAGCTCTGCGGGGTGAGACCCAGTACTTC. This translates into CASSQALRGETQYF.

The gene calls are TRBV5-4 and TRBJ1-3; 9 positions agree with TRBD1. The V gene's germline CDR1 is SGHNT and CDR2 YYREEE (reference sequence). With 1 base clipped from V and 2 bases from J, the junction kept 4 bases outside the gene matches. CDR3 length: 16 amino acids. The CDR3 here is CASSLWGQGAGNTIYF. CDR3 nucleotide sequence: TGTGCCAGCAGCTTGTGGGGACAGGGTGCTGGAAACACCATATATTTT.

Points on this clone: A read error may produce the germline difference seen at one junction end. The chain couples TRBV7-2 to TRBJ2-7; TRBD1 aligns across 8 bases. The CDR3 runs 14 residues. Germline V lookup: CDR1 SGHTA, CDR2 FQGNSA. CDR3: CASSFQGALNEQYF. In nucleotides, the CDR3 is TGTGCTAGCAGCTTCCAGGGGGCGCTGAACGAGCAGTACTTC. Full variable domain (outside the CDR3, taken from reference TRBV7-2 and TRBJ2-7): GAGVSQSPSNKVTEKGKDVELRCDPISGHTALYWYRQSLGQGLEFLIYFQGNSAPDKSGLPSDRFSAERTGGSVSTLTIQRTQQEDSAVYLCASSFQGALNEQYFGPGTRLTVT.

The rearrangement uses TRBV27 and TRBJ1-2, with 8 bases that match TRBD1. The trim removed 3 bases at V and 7 bases at J, leaving 7 bases unmatched. Germline CDR1 MNHEY, CDR2 SMNVEV (reference sequence). The CDR3 spans 14 residues. The DNA of the CDR3 is TGTGCCAGCAGTTTGGGGGCAGGGGGCTTTGGCTACACCTTC. As protein: CASSLGAGGFGYTF.

The chain carries TRBV19 and TRBJ2-7; D is undetermined. In germline, CDR1 is LNHDA, CDR2 SQIVND (reference sequence). CDR3 length: 11 residues. V shed 10 bases and J shed 0 bases, with 7 bases lying between them. The CDR3 loop is CATGYSYEQYF. The DNA of the CDR3 is TGTGCCACAGGATACTCCTACGAGCAGTACTTC.

This clone has a single count. The chain employs TRBV7-2 and TRBJ2-1, with 9 bases that match TRBD2. J gave up 0 bases and V 3 bases, and 6 bases lay outside the gene matches. Germline lookup yields CDR1 SGHTA and CDR2 FQGNSA. This CDR3 region has 17 residues. The CDR3 here is CASSFEGGLASYNEQFF. The CDR3 bases are TGTGCCAGCAGCTTCGAGGGGGGACTAGCCTCCTACAATGAGCAGTTCTTC.

This clone has more than one count but fewer than ten. It is unclear where the CDR3 begins or ends on the DNA, so no DNA is shown, and the CDR3 is as TCRdb lists it. This rearrangement joins TRBV21-1 to TRBJ2-7; TRBD1, the D gene given by the table, was not confirmed from the DNA. TRBV21-1 is recorded as a pseudogene. The CDR3 is 21 residues long, ends included. The CDR3 loop reads CAIISVPAAKGAKQGFYEQYF.

The J gene is TRBJ2-2, the V gene TRBV6-5; D may be TRBD2 (6 bases). This CDR3 comprises 15 residues. The germline gives CDR1 MNHEY, CDR2 SVGAGI. V dropped 5 bases and J dropped 12 bases, with 22 bases sitting between them. The CDR3 protein is CASSRLGGTPGKLFF. The CDR3 bases are TGTGCCAGCAGTCGACTAGGTGGAACACCGGGGAAGCTGTTTTTT.

The chain carries TRBV19 and TRBJ2-2; no firm D call. Trimming took off 6 bases at V and 5 bases at J, with 13 bases between the two ends. Per germline, CDR1 LNHDA and CDR2 SQIVND (reference sequence). CDR3 length equals 14 residues. CDR3 residues: CASSKFSGTGELFF. CDR3 sequence (DNA): TGTGCCAGTAGCAAGTTTTCCGGTACCGGGGAGCTGTTTTTT.

The genes are TRBV5-1 and TRBJ2-3; D may be TRBD1 (6 bases). The germline gives CDR1 SGHRS, CDR2 YFSETQ. This CDR3 comprises 14 residues. The V gene lost 6 bases and the J gene lost 2 bases, with 13 bases spanning the gap. Here the CDR3 DNA reads TGCGCCAGCACAAATCAGGGGTCCACAGATACGCAGTATTTT. It is translated as CASTNQGSTDTQYF.

This clone was seen a few times. The sample contains more than one DNA sequence encoding this CDR3. The chain joins TRBV27 to TRBJ2-7, with 7 bases matching TRBD1. Unmatched junction bases numbered 3, after V lost 3 bases and J lost 1 base. From germline, CDR1 is MNHEY and CDR2 SMNVEV (reference sequence). The CDR3 length is 14 residues. CDR3 coding DNA: TGTGCCAGCAGTTTCACAGGGGTATCCTACGAGCAGTACTTC. Translating gives CASSFTGVSYEQYF.